This section outlines one T cell receptor (beta chain) sequence together with its context. Its specificity is unknown. The data were taken from a study of blood T cells in healthy people across ages. Whole-study context: For every two T cells, template switching captured about one barcoded beta molecule.

Healthy individuals of Caucasian origin from Russia, aged about 6 to 100, served as donors. Primed by a sample-barcoded 5' primer and a J-beta primer mix, a second PCR proceeded for about 6 to 11 cycles. TCRdb re-derived calls from the 5' RACE reads in MiXCR, one entry per CDR3 protein. The data contain approximately 1,700,000 distinct CDR3 sequences, around 40% of them seen just once; the ten biggest clones take up 23%. Findings of the study overall: In the absence of known donor CMV status, changes in expanded clonotypes were possibly confounded. Greater diversity and more naive CD4+ cells were seen in long-lived donors than in aged donors.

The TCR sequence derives from a human donor in good health. The sequencing input was blood.

CDR3 loop: CASSPLESVQYF. For the CDR3, the DNA is TGTGCCAGCAGCCCTCTCGAGTCTGTGCAGTACTTC. This sequence joins TRBV7-9 and TRBJ2-1, with unresolved D. The DNA end lines up better with TRBJ2-7; the J call may be wrong. This CDR3 comprises 12 residues. Germline V gene lookup returns CDR1 SEHNR and CDR2 FQNEAQ (reference sequence).